The next 24 T cell receptor beta chains were all read from a single sample in a study of T cells in localized non-small cell lung cancer. TCRdb's copy holds only in-frame clones and misses some; the assay was immunoSEQ multiplex PCR. The table has 25,000 to 35,000 clones, approximately 94% seen once. The starting material was peripheral blood, obtained before any cancer treatment. All receptors derive from a woman aged 40-75 years with stage I lung adenocarcinoma.

This clone is a singleton in its sample. The chain uses TRBV6-5 and TRBJ2-7; the D gene is possibly TRBD1 (6 bases). This CDR3 has 14 amino acids. V lost 6 bases and J 0 bases, leaving 12 bases between the germline ends. CDR1 MNHEY and CDR2 SVGAGI come from the germline V gene. Here the CDR3 reads CASRLDSRSYEQYF. The CDR3 nucleotides read TGTGCCAGCAGACTGGACAGCCGCTCCTACGAGCAGTACTTC.

This clone is a singleton in its sample. The chain combines TRBV19 with TRBJ2-5; 8 bases map to TRBD1. Gene TRBJ2-7 matches the end of the DNA better, so the J call may be wrong. CDR1 is LNHDA, CDR2 SQIVND, per germline (reference sequence). This CDR3 region has 14 residues. The CDR3 here is CASSIGQGGYEQYF. The CDR3 DNA reads TGTGCCAGTAGTATCGGACAGGGTGGCTACGAGCAGTACTTC.

The V and J genes are TRBV19 and TRBJ1-1, with TRBD1 matching over 9 bases. This CDR3 has 14 residues. V was clipped by 3 bases and J by 4 bases; unmatched bases: 3. The V gene's germline CDR1 is LNHDA and CDR2 SQIVND (reference sequence). The CDR3, as DNA: TGTGCCAGTAGTATTGACAGGGGGAGCACTGAAGCTTTCTTT. Translation gives CASSIDRGSTEAFF. Variable domain in full (rest from reference TRBV19 and TRBJ1-1): DGGITQSPKYLFRKEGQNVTLSCEQNLNHDAMYWYRQDPGQGLRLIYYSQIVNDFQKGDIAEGYSVSREKKESFPLTVTSAQKNPTAFYLCASSIDRGSTEAFFGQGTRLTVV.

The V call is TRBV2, the J call TRBJ2-1, with D perhaps TRBD2 (6 bases). CDR3 length: 17 residues. Per the germline V gene, CDR1 is SNHLY and CDR2 is FYNNEI. Trimming stripped 4 bases from V and 4 bases from J, with 20 bases between. CDR3 in amino acids: CASSGLGTPGNYNEQFF. In DNA, the CDR3 is TGTGCCAGCAGTGGACTGGGGACTCCCGGCAATTACAATGAGCAGTTCTTC. Complete variable domain (other parts from reference TRBV2 and TRBJ2-1): EPEVTQTPSHQVTQMGQEVILRCVPISNHLYFYWYRQILGQKVEFLVSFYNNEISEKSEIFDDQFSVERPDGSNFTLKIRSTKLEDSAMYFCASSGLGTPGNYNEQFFGPGTRLTVL.

The V and J genes are TRBV7-8 and TRBJ2-7, with 8 bases matching TRBD1. The CDR3 extends over 14 amino acids. V lost 2 bases and J lost 6; bases outside the gene matches: 6. Germline CDR1 is SGHVS and CDR2 is FQNEAQ. Written as DNA, the CDR3 is TGTGCCAGCAGCTTACGACAGGGGTCCGGCGAGCAGTACTTC. This gives the protein CASSLRQGSGEQYF. The full variable domain, with the rest looked up from reference TRBV7-8 and TRBJ2-7, is GAGVSQSPRYKVAKRGQDVALRCDPISGHVSLFWYQQALGQGPEFLTYFQNEAQLDKSGLPSDRFFAERPEGSVSTLKIQRTQQEDSAVYLCASSLRQGSGEQYFGPGTRLTVT.

This chain links TRBV5-5 with TRBJ1-3; 8 nucleotides align to TRBD1. Germline V gene lookup returns CDR1 SGHKS and CDR2 YYEKEE (reference sequence). The CDR3 has 17 residues. Trimming took 0 bases from V and 2 from J; bases not matched to a gene: 7. Here the CDR3 reads CASSLVPRTGPGNTIYF. The CDR3 DNA is TGTGCCAGCAGCTTGGTACCCCGGACAGGGCCTGGAAACACCATATATTTT. Drawing the rest from reference TRBV5-5 and TRBJ1-3, the complete variable domain is DAGVTQSPTHLIKTRGQQVTLRCSPISGHKSVSWYQQVLGQGPQFIFQYYEKEERGRGNFPDRFSARQFPNYSSELNVNALLLGDSALYLCASSLVPRTGPGNTIYFGEGSWLTVV.

This clone is a singleton in its sample. The rearrangement links TRBV5-1 to TRBJ2-1; tentatively, D is TRBD2 (5 bases). The CDR3 is 13 residues long. The germline V gene encodes CDR1 SGHRS and CDR2 YFSETQ. Trimming left V 1 base short and J 5 bases short, with 7 bases between. The CDR3 DNA sequence: TGCGCCAGCAGCTTGACGCGGGACAATGAGCAGTTCTTC. Encoded protein: CASSLTRDNEQFF.

The J gene is TRBJ2-2, the V gene TRBV4-3; 7 positions agree with TRBD2. Germline CDR1 reads LGHNA; CDR2 reads YSLEER. V shed 1 base and J 6 bases; nucleotides not matched to a gene: 2. CDR3 length: 14 amino acids. As DNA, the CDR3 is TGCGCCAGCAGCCAAGTGGCGGGGGCCGGGGAGCTGTTTTTT. As protein: CASSQVAGAGELFF.

The chain has TRBV6-6 and TRBJ1-4; 8 positions match TRBD1. With 5 bases clipped from V and 7 bases from J, the junction kept 6 bases outside the gene matches. There are 14 residues in the CDR3. Germline V gene lookup returns CDR1 MNHNY and CDR2 SVGAGI (reference sequence). The CDR3 is CASSRQGSLEKLFF. CDR3 nucleotides: TGTGCCAGCAGTCGACAGGGGTCGCTTGAAAAACTGTTTTTT.

The rearrangement uses TRBV6-5 and TRBJ2-7; the D is unclear. The CDR3 spans 12 residues. Looked up from germline, CDR1 is MNHEY and CDR2 is SVGAGI. Trimming took off 6 bases at V and 7 bases at J, with 13 bases between the two ends. In DNA, the CDR3 is TGTGCCAGCAGGGAGCTCCCCGGGGAGCAGTACTTC. It encodes CASRELPGEQYF.

The chain is built from TRBV7-9 and TRBJ2-3; D uncertain. Germline V gives CDR1 SEHNR, CDR2 FQNEAQ (reference sequence). The CDR3 spans 15 residues. With 3 bases removed from V and 0 bases from J, the gap between germline ends came to 10 bases. The CDR3 reads CASSFATSSTDTQYF. DNA of the CDR3: TGTGCCAGCAGCTTCGCGACAAGCAGCACAGATACGCAGTATTTT.

The chain carries TRBV11-3 and TRBJ2-7; possibly TRBD1 or TRBD2 for D (7 bases each). The CDR3 totals 14 residues. V gave up 5 bases and J gave up 5 bases, with 16 bases separating them. Germline V gene lookup returns CDR1 SGHNT and CDR2 YENEEA. The DNA for the CDR3 is TGTGCCAGCAGCCTAACGACAGGGAGGGACGAGCAGTACTTC. It translates to CASSLTTGRDEQYF. Filled out from reference TRBV11-3 and TRBJ2-7, the complete variable domain reads EAGVVQSPRYKIIEKKQPVAFWCNPISGHNTLYWYLQNLGQGPELLIRYENEEAVDDSQLPKDRFSAERLKGVDSTLKIQPAELGDSAVYLCASSLTTGRDEQYFGPGTRLTVT.

This clone was recorded once. The junction and the germline gene differ at one end; a read error may be behind it. The V and J genes are TRBV4-3 and TRBJ2-1, with 14 bases aligning to TRBD2. This CDR3 has 16 residues. Germline V gene data show CDR1 as LGHNA and CDR2 as YSLEER. The chain's CDR3 is CASSQAGTSGGNEQLF. For the CDR3, the DNA is TGCGCCAGCAGCCAAGCCGGGACTAGCGGGGGAAATGAGCAGCTCTTC.

The sample holds one count of this clone. The rearrangement links TRBV4-3 to TRBJ2-2, with a possible D match to TRBD1 (6 bases). This CDR3 spans 16 amino acids. V lost 3 bases, J lost 0 bases, and 11 bases lay in between. The germline V gene has CDR1 LGHNA and CDR2 YSLEER. The DNA for the CDR3 is TGCGCCAGCAGCCAGGACAGCTCAGCGAACACCGGGGAGCTGTTTTTT. Residues: CASSQDSSANTGELFF.

V gene TRBV12-5 combines with J gene TRBJ2-2; D remains unclear. The CDR3 has 12 residues. In germline, CDR1 is LGHNT, CDR2 FRNRAP. Trimming stripped 6 bases from V and 7 bases from J, with 9 bases between. CDR3 DNA: TGTGCTAGTGGCAGCCGTGGCGGGGAGCTGTTTTTT. Translated, it gives CASGSRGGELFF.

The V call is TRBV19, the J call TRBJ1-4, with TRBD1 identical over 8 bases. V was clipped by 10 bases and J by 0 bases; unmatched bases: 19. Germline V gene sequence: CDR1 LNHDA, CDR2 SQIVND (reference sequence). This CDR3 is 19 amino acids long. The CDR3 DNA sequence: TGTGCCACCCGCGCGGGCGACAGGGGCGTACTATCAACTAATGAAAAACTGTTTTTT. This sequence encodes CATRAGDRGVLSTNEKLFF.

This clone has only one observation. The chain uses TRBV6-1 and TRBJ2-5, with TRBD2 matching 11 bases. The CDR3 runs 18 residues. Germline values: CDR1 MNHNS, CDR2 SASEGT. J lost 3 bases, V lost 1 base, and 10 bases had no gene match. CDR3 loop: CASSEDLLAGGRKETQYF. CDR3 DNA: TGTGCCAGCAGTGAAGACCTTTTAGCGGGGGGGCGAAAAGAGACCCAGTACTTC.

V and J are TRBV10-3 and TRBJ2-7; no clear D. Germline V gene data show CDR1 as ENHRY and CDR2 as SYGVKD. V lost 3 bases, J lost 2 bases, and 8 bases lay in between. The CDR3 loop spans 13 amino acids. CDR3 in amino acids: CAISDLIPYEQYF. CDR3 coding DNA: TGTGCCATCAGTGATTTAATCCCCTACGAGCAGTACTTC.

The rearrangement uses TRBV13 and TRBJ2-3; 11 nucleotides agree with TRBD2. J gave up 7 bases and V 5 bases, and 8 bases lay outside the gene matches. This CDR3 contains 15 residues. Germline V gives CDR1 PRHDT, CDR2 FYEKMQ (reference sequence). Here the CDR3 reads CASSLRLAGSHTQYF. CDR3 in DNA: TGTGCCAGCAGCCTGAGACTAGCGGGATCGCATACGCAGTATTTT.

The J gene is TRBJ2-5, the V gene TRBV7-2; 10 bases line up with TRBD2. Germline loops: CDR1 SGHTA, CDR2 FQGNSA. V dropped 1 base and J dropped 8; count of bases not matched to a gene: 10. CDR3 length: 16 residues. The CDR3 DNA reads TGTGCCAGCAGCTTAGGGCTAGCGGGGGTTCTAGATACCCAGTACTTC. Translating gives CASSLGLAGVLDTQYF.

The CDR3 here is CASSTGQGKAYEQYF. CDR3 coding DNA: TGTGCCAGTAGTACGGGACAGGGGAAAGCCTACGAGCAGTACTTC. This chain uses TRBV19 with TRBJ2-7, with TRBD1 matching 10 bases. The CDR3 runs to 15 residues. After removal of 4 bases from V and 2 bases from J, the junction contained 5 bases not matched to a gene. Per the germline V gene, CDR1 is LNHDA and CDR2 is SQIVND (reference sequence).

The chain uses TRBV10-3 and TRBJ1-5; no firm D call. Germline CDR1 and CDR2: ENHRY and SYGVKD. Trimming took off 0 bases at V and 7 bases at J, with 10 bases between the two ends. The CDR3 runs to 14 residues. CDR3 sequence reads: CAISESAFGQPQHF. CDR3 DNA sequence: TGTGCCATCAGTGAGTCCGCATTTGGCCAGCCCCAGCATTTT.

The chain is built from TRBV7-2 and TRBJ2-5, with D hard to call. Trimming pared 6 bases from V and 0 bases from J, leaving 11 bases between. This CDR3 spans 14 amino acids. Germline CDR1 and CDR2: SGHTA and FQGNSA. CDR3 sequence (DNA): TGTGCCAGCAGGCTGAGGCAGTACCAAGAGACCCAGTACTTC. Translation gives CASRLRQYQETQYF.

The genes are TRBV7-9 and TRBJ2-3; the match to TRBD1 covers 8 bases. The V and J ends lost 5 bases and 5 bases, in that order; junction bases with no gene match: 15. CDR1 SEHNR and CDR2 FQNEAQ come from the germline V gene (reference sequence). The CDR3 has 17 residues. Here the CDR3 reads CASSPPGVQGAQDTQYF. CDR3 DNA: TGTGCCAGCAGCCCTCCGGGAGTGCAGGGGGCCCAAGATACGCAGTATTTT.